The 3 T cell receptor beta chains below all came from one sample that was sequenced in a study of T cell responses to AZD1222 COVID-19 vaccine. The data were produced by immunoSEQ multiplex PCR, yet TCRdb's version contains in-frame clones alone and is incomplete. The sample includes tens of thousands of clones, 80% to 90% of them seen just once. Specimen: peripheral blood, collected 28 days after the second AZD1222 dose. Every receptor here comes from an adult who received the AZD1222 COVID-19 vaccine.

This chain connects TRBV3-1 (or the pseudogene TRBV3-2) to TRBJ1-2, with D hard to call. Between the trimmed V and J ends, which lost 0 bases and 2 bases, there was a span of 13 bases. The CDR3 runs to 16 residues. Germline CDR1 and CDR2: LGHDT and YNNKEL (reference sequence). This CDR3 is CASSQDPISVNYGYTF. In DNA form, the CDR3 reads TGTGCCAGCAGCCAAGATCCGATTTCGGTGAACTATGGCTACACCTTC.

This sequence joins TRBV3-1 (or the pseudogene TRBV3-2) and TRBJ1-2; 9 bases are shared with TRBD1. Germline loops: CDR1 LGHDT, CDR2 YNNKEL (reference sequence). V gave up 1 base and J gave up 2 bases; unmatched junction bases: 14. The CDR3 covers 19 residues. This CDR3 reads CASSQGDPAGQGINYGYTF. The CDR3 nucleotides are TGTGCCAGCAGCCAAGGGGATCCCGCAGGACAGGGGATAAACTATGGCTACACCTTC.

The CDR3 nucleotides read TGCGCCAGCAGCTTGACACAAAATGAAAAACTGTTTTTT. The encoded protein is CASSLTQNEKLFF. The gene calls are TRBV5-1 and TRBJ1-4; no clear D. The CDR3 covers 13 residues. V was trimmed by 1 base and J by 5 bases, leaving 6 bases between them. Germline V CDR1 and CDR2: SGHRS, YFSETQ.